This T cell receptor (beta chain) was profiled in a study of CD8+CD57+ T cells in acquired aplastic anemia. Germline CDR1 SGHRS, CDR2 YFSETQ. The CDR3 consists of 12 residues. Template material for TCR beta VDJ and CDR3 profiling consisted of genomic DNA. MiXCR, applied by TCRdb to the reads, yields one record per CDR3 protein. This sample has around 200,000 distinct CDR3 sequences, with almost 50% found just once. Patients sequenced had flow cytometry evidence of CD8+CD57+ cell expansion. To note about this clonotype: An end of the junction differs from the germline gene, which may be a read error.

The sample taken for sequencing was sorted CD4+, CD8+, or CD8+CD57+ T cells (not recorded which) from PBMCs. The chain is built from TRBV5-1 and TRBJ2-5; maybe TRBD2 (5 bases). The source of this sequence is a human donor with aplastic anemia. In DNA, the CDR3 is TGCGCCAGCATCTTGGCGGGAGAGACCCAGTACTTC. Residues: CASILAGETQYF.